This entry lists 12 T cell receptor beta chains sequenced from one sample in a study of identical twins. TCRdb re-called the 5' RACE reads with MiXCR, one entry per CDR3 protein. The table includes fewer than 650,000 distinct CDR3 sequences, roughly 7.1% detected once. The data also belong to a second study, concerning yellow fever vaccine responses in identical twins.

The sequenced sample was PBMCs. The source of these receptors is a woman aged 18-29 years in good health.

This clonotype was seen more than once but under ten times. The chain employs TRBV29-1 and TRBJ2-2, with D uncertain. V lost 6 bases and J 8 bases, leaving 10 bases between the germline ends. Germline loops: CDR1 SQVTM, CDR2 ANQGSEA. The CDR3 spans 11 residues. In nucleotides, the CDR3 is TGCAGCGTGGCGATTCGAGGGGAGCTGTTTTTT. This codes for CSVAIRGELFF.

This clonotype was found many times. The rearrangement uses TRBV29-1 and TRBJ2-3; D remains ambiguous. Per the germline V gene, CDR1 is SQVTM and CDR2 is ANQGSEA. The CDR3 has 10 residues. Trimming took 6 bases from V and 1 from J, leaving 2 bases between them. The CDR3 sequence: CSVGTDTQYF. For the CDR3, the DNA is TGCAGCGTGGGCACAGATACGCAGTATTTT.

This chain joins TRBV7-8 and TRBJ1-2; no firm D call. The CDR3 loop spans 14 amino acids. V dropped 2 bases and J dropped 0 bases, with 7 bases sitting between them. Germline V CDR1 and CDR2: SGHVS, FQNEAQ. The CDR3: CASSLFATNYGYTF. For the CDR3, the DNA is TGTGCCAGCAGCTTATTCGCCACTAACTATGGCTACACCTTC.

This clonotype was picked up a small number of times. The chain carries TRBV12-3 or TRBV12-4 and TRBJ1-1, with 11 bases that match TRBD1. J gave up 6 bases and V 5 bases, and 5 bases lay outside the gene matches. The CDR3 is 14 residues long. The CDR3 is CASSRGQGVAEAFF. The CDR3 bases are TGTGCCAGCAGTCGGGGACAGGGGGTGGCTGAAGCTTTCTTT.

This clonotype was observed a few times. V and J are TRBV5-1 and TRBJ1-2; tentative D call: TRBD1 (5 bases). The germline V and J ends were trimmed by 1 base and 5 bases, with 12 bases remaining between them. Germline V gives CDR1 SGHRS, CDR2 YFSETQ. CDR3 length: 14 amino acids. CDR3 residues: CASSLSGAEYGYTF. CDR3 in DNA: TGCGCCAGCAGCTTGTCTGGGGCAGAGTATGGCTACACCTTC.

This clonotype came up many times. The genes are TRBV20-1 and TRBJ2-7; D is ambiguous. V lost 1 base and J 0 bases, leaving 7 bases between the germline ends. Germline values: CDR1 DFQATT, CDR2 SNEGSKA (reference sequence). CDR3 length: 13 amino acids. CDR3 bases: TGCAGTGCTAGAGGGAAGAGCTCCTACGAGCAGTACTTC. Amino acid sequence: CSARGKSSYEQYF.

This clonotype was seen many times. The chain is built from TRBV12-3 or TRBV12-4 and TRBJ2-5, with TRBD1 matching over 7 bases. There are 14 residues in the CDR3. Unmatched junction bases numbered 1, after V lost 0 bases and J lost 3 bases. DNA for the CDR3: TGTGCCAGCAGTTTAGCAGGGGGCAAAGAGACCCAGTACTTC. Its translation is CASSLAGGKETQYF.

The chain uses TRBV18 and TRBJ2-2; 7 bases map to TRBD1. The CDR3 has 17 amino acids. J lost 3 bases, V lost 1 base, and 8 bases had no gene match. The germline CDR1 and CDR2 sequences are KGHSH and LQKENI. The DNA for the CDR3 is TGTGCCAGCTCACCACGCCCCTACAGGGGTCACACCGGGGAGCTGTTTTTT. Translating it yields CASSPRPYRGHTGELFF.

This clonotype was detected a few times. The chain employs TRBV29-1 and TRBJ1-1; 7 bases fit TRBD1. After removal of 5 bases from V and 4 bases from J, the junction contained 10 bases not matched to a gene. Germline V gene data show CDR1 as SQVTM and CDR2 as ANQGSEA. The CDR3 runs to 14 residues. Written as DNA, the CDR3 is TGCAGCGTTCCAAACAGGGGCATGGGCACTGAAGCTTTCTTT. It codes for CSVPNRGMGTEAFF.

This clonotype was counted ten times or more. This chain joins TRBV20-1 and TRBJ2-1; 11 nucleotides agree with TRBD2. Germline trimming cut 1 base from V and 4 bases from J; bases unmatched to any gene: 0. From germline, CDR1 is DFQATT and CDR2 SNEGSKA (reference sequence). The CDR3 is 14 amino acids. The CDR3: CSARGLAGYNEQFF. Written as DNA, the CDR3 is TGCAGTGCTAGAGGACTAGCGGGATACAATGAGCAGTTCTTC.

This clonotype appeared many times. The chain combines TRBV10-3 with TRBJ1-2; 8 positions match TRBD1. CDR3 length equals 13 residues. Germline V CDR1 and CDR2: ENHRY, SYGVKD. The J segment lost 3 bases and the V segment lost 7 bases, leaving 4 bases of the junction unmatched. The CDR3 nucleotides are TGTGCCATCACACTGGACAGGGACTATGGCTACACCTTC. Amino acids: CAITLDRDYGYTF.

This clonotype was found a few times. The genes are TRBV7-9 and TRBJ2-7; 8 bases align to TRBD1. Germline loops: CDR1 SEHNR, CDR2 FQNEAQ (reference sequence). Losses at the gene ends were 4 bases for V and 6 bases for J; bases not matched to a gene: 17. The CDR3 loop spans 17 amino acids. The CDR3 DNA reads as TGTGCCAGCAGCTCGGGACAGGTGAAGGGGTTTATGGGCGAGCAGTACGTC. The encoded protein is CASSSGQVKGFMGEQYV.